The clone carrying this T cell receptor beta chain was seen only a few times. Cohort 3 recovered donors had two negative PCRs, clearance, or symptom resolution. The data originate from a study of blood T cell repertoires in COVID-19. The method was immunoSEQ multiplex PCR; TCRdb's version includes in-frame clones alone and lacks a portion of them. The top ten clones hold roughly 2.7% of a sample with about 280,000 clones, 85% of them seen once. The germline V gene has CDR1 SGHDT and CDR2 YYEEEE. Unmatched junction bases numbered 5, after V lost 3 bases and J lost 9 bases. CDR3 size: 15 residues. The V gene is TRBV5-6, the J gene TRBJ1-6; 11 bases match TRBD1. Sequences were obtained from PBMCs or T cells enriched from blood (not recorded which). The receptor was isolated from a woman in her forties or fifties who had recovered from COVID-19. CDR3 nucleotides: TGTGCCAGCAGCTGGGGACAGGGGGAAGGTTCACCCCTCCACTTT. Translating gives CASSWGQGEGSPLHF.